The subject of this entry is one T cell receptor (beta chain). Method: immunoSEQ multiplex PCR; TCRdb's copy keeps in-frame clones and lacks some. The table has tens of thousands of clones, approximately 78% seen once. The data derive from a study of blood T cell repertoires in COVID-19. Sequenced input: peripheral blood. The receptor was derived from a human donor in a cohort sampled during active COVID-19.

The CDR3 DNA sequence: TGTGCCAGCAGCCAAGATCAACTAGCGGGGGGGCGTTTCTTC. Its translation is CASSQDQLAGGRFF. This chain links TRBV4-2 with TRBJ2-1; TRBD2 matches 13 bases. The germline V gene encodes CDR1 LGHNA and CDR2 YNFKEQ. This CDR3 region has 14 residues. V shed 0 bases, J shed 16 bases, and the junction held 6 bases outside the gene matches.